This T cell receptor (beta chain) was sequenced during a study of identical twins. Trimming pared 5 bases from V and 0 bases from J, leaving 7 bases between. The CDR3 runs 13 residues. Germline assignment: CDR1 SGHRS and CDR2 YFSETQ. This clonotype was recorded a few times. Its antigen is undetermined. From the 5' RACE reads, TCRdb called clonotypes with MiXCR, one entry per CDR3 protein. The sample yields about 240,000 distinct CDR3 sequences, roughly a tenth seen once. Study results and limitations: Cord blood beta clonotypes that were abundant carried fewer insertions, and memory repertoires showed no such trend. Zero-insertion results could be subject to partial confounding by invariant MAIT and iNKT cells. Models underestimated how often monozygotic twins shared out-of-frame TCR alpha.

What was sequenced was memory T cells sorted from blood. This TCR was sampled from a man over 45 in good health. The chain couples TRBV5-1 to TRBJ2-3, with D uncertain. This CDR3 is CASRKGSTDTQYF. The CDR3 coding sequence is TGCGCCAGCAGGAAGGGTAGCACAGATACGCAGTATTTT.